This T cell receptor (beta chain) comes out of a study of T cell clones after liver transplantation. This table comes from immunoSEQ multiplex PCR, and its TCRdb copy is limited to in-frame clones, with some not included. The sample yields approximately 71,000 clones, about 92% seen once. V lost 2 bases and J lost 2, with 9 bases in between. The CDR3 is made up of 14 amino acids. Germline V gene data show CDR1 as ENHRY and CDR2 as SYGVKD. The origin of this receptor is a human patient who received a liver transplant. A subset of T cells may come from the graft donor. The V gene is TRBV10-3, the J gene TRBJ1-2, with D perhaps TRBD1 (5 bases). Sequenced here: CD4+ T cells from blood, sampled less than 27 months after liver transplant. The CDR3 sequence is CAISEGGINYGYTF. CDR3 bases: TGTGCCATCAGTGAGGGGGGAATAAACTATGGCTACACCTTC.